These 17 T cell receptor beta chains originate from one sample sequenced in a study of blood T cell repertoires in COVID-19. Profiling relied on immunoSEQ multiplex PCR, and the TCRdb table lists in-frame clones only, not all of them. The sample holds a few hundred thousand clones, about 87% seen once. The sample comprised peripheral blood. The receptor source for this set is a woman aged 25 to 39 with COVID-19, enrolled during active disease.

This clone was seen a single time. The chain carries TRBV10-1 and TRBJ1-4; weak D call: TRBD1 (5 bases). The CDR3 is made up of 15 amino acids. Per germline, CDR1 WNHNN and CDR2 SYGVQD (reference sequence). Trimming removed 2 bases from V and 10 bases from J, with 17 bases in between. In DNA, the CDR3 is TGCGCCAGCAGTGAGGTATCAGAAACAGGCGGAAAACTGTTTTTT. Translated: CASSEVSETGGKLFF.

The chain links TRBV5-1 to TRBJ1-1; TRBD1 aligns across 10 bases. CDR1 SGHRS and CDR2 YFSETQ come from the germline V gene. V trimming: 2 bases; J trimming: 5 bases; junction bases outside the gene matches: 6. This CDR3 spans 15 amino acids. The CDR3 loop reads CASSFGGQGWTEAFF. In nucleotides, the CDR3 is TGCGCCAGCAGCTTCGGGGGACAGGGGTGGACTGAAGCTTTCTTT.

The chain has TRBV4-1 and TRBJ2-3, with TRBD1 matching over 7 bases. The length of the CDR3 is 14 residues. Trimming at V came to 5 bases and at J to 5 bases, leaving 7 bases not matched to a gene. Germline-derived CDR1 and CDR2 are MGHRA and YSYEKL. The CDR3: CASSARQGGDTQYF. The CDR3 DNA reads as TGCGCCAGCAGCGCCCGACAGGGTGGAGATACGCAGTATTTT.

The chain recombines TRBV9 with TRBJ2-7; D unclear. CDR3 length: 14 residues. Germline V gene sequence: CDR1 SGDLS, CDR2 YYNGEE. V was shortened by 0 bases and J by 1 base, with 8 bases between the two germline ends. Here the CDR3 DNA reads TGTGCCAGCAGCGTAGAACTAAGGTCCTACGAGCAGTACTTC. Its protein product is CASSVELRSYEQYF.

The chain joins TRBV5-1 to TRBJ2-7, with 7 bases lining up with TRBD1. This CDR3 is built from 15 residues. Germline loops: CDR1 SGHRS, CDR2 YFSETQ. V lost 7 bases, J lost 4 bases, and 14 bases stayed unmatched. CDR3 coding DNA: TGCGCCAGCCAGCTTTGGAAGGGACAGCCGTACGAGCAGTACTTC. It translates to CASQLWKGQPYEQYF.

CDR3 DNA sequence: TGCGCCAGCAGCTTGGCCTCTAGACTCACCGGGGAGCTGTTTTTT. Its translation: CASSLASRLTGELFF. This chain connects TRBV5-1 to TRBJ2-2; D gene ambiguous. The CDR3 totals 15 residues. Germline loops: CDR1 SGHRS, CDR2 YFSETQ. V lost 0 bases to trimming and J lost 4 bases, with 10 bases between them.

This clone was seen only a few times. The gene calls are TRBV4-3 and TRBJ2-7, with TRBD1 as a possible D gene (5 bases). There are 15 residues in the CDR3. The V gene's germline CDR1 is LGHNA and CDR2 YSLEER. V was shortened by 1 base and J by 7 bases, with 17 bases between the two germline ends. The CDR3 reads CASSQGTGPVLEQYF. In DNA, the CDR3 is TGCGCCAGCAGCCAAGGTACAGGCCCTGTTCTTGAGCAGTACTTC.

This sequence joins TRBV6-6 and TRBJ2-7, with TRBD2 as a possible D gene (6 bases). This CDR3 is 15 amino acids long. CDR1 and CDR2 from the germline V gene are MNHNY and SVGAGI (reference sequence). Trimming left V 6 bases short and J 0 bases short, with 15 bases between. The chain's CDR3 is CASRPAGSRSYEQYF. DNA for the CDR3: TGTGCCAGCAGGCCCGCGGGGTCCCGCTCCTACGAGCAGTACTTC.

The rearrangement joins TRBV5-1 to TRBJ2-1; D is possibly TRBD1 (6 bases). The V end lost 5 bases, the J end lost 5 bases, and 17 bases lay between the germline ends. The CDR3 totals 15 residues. The V gene's germline CDR1 is SGHRS and CDR2 YFSETQ. The chain's CDR3 is CASRGAEDMDNEQFF. CDR3 DNA: TGCGCCAGCAGGGGGGCCGAAGACATGGACAATGAGCAGTTCTTC.

The rearrangement joins TRBV24-1 to TRBJ2-3; 12 bases match TRBD2. Trimming cost V 4 bases and J 5 bases; bases outside gene matches: 9. The length of the CDR3 is 17 residues. CDR1 KGHDR and CDR2 SFDVKD come from the germline V gene. CDR3 nucleotides: TGTGCCACCAGTGAGCTGACTAGCGGGAGTGCCCTAGATACGCAGTATTTT. The encoded protein is CATSELTSGSALDTQYF.

V and J are TRBV27 and TRBJ1-1; a possible D gene is TRBD1 (6 bases). Germline assignment: CDR1 MNHEY and CDR2 SMNVEV (reference sequence). The CDR3 spans 15 residues. V was shortened by 1 base and J by 3 bases, with 12 bases between the two germline ends. Written as DNA, the CDR3 is TGTGCCAGCAGTTTATTAATGGGGGCGGACACTGAAGCTTTCTTT. This gives the protein CASSLLMGADTEAFF.

The chain employs TRBV6-6 and TRBJ1-1; no reliable D call. V lost 0 bases and J lost 3, with 11 bases in between. The CDR3 extends over 15 amino acids. The germline gives CDR1 MNHNY, CDR2 SVGAGI (reference sequence). CDR3 DNA sequence: TGTGCCAGCAGTTACTCAGGCGACGGGGACACTGAAGCTTTCTTT. Translating it yields CASSYSGDGDTEAFF.

This clone appeared a single time. The chain combines TRBV7-9 with TRBJ2-5, with a tentative D call TRBD1 (6 bases). Trimming cost V 1 base and J 4 bases, with 10 bases left between them. The CDR3 spans 14 residues. Germline V lookup: CDR1 SEHNR, CDR2 FQNEAQ (reference sequence). The chain's CDR3 is CASSLGRGGETQYF. DNA of the CDR3: TGTGCCAGCAGCTTAGGTCGAGGGGGAGAGACCCAGTACTTC.

This clone was counted once. This chain links TRBV30 with TRBJ2-7; a possible D gene is TRBD2 (6 bases). The V gene lost 4 bases and the J gene lost 2 bases, with 15 bases spanning the gap. Germline loops: CDR1 GTSNPN, CDR2 SVGIG (reference sequence). There are 14 residues in the CDR3. The CDR3 region is CAWNLQAGPYEQYF. In DNA form, the CDR3 reads TGTGCCTGGAACCTACAGGCGGGGCCCTACGAGCAGTACTTC.

The rearrangement uses TRBV7-8 and TRBJ2-7; weak D call: TRBD1 (5 bases). The CDR3 is made up of 13 amino acids. The germline gives CDR1 SGHVS, CDR2 FQNEAQ. The V gene lost 4 bases and the J gene lost 5 bases, with 12 bases spanning the gap. The CDR3 coding sequence is TGTGCCAGCAGCTCCTCAGGGCGTCACGAGCAGTACTTC. Translation: CASSSSGRHEQYF.

This clone was counted between two and nine times. CDR3 region: CASKTGDGGELFF. Here the CDR3 DNA reads TGTGCCAGCAAAACAGGGGACGGCGGGGAGCTGTTTTTT. V is TRBV28 and J is TRBJ2-2, with 7 positions matching TRBD1. V was clipped by 7 bases and J by 7 bases; unmatched bases: 6. This CDR3 has 13 amino acids. Germline V gene sequence: CDR1 MDHEN, CDR2 SYDVKM.

The J gene is TRBJ1-1, the V gene TRBV19; D might be TRBD1 (6 bases). The V end lost 0 bases, the J end lost 7 bases, and 12 bases lay between the germline ends. The CDR3 spans 14 residues. Germline CDR1 is LNHDA and CDR2 is SQIVND (reference sequence). The CDR3 coding sequence is TGTGCCAGTAGTATAGATAGAGGGGGTAGTGAAGCTTTCTTT. Translated, it gives CASSIDRGGSEAFF.